This is a list of T cell receptor beta chains from one sample in a study of blood T cell repertoires in COVID-19. The repertoire was sequenced with immunoSEQ multiplex PCR; TCRdb's copy has only in-frame clones and lacks some. The top ten clones hold around 12% of a sample with roughly 100,000 clones, 84% of them seen once. The sequenced material came from peripheral blood. The receptor set was obtained from a human donor in a cohort sampled during active COVID-19. Each CDR3 is given with its conserved first and last residue. A D gene is named only where the DNA matches it firmly. Some rows mark clone size as missing; the rest say once, few, many or name a class of expanded clone.

V gene: TRBV4-1
J gene: TRBJ2-5
D gene: .
clone size: .
CDR3 DNA: TGCGCCAGCAGCCAAGCAGGGGTTCCAGAGACCCAGTACTTC
CDR3 protein: CASSQAGVPETQYF

V gene: TRBV2
J gene: TRBJ2-3
D gene: .
clone size: .
CDR3 DNA: TGTGCCAGCAGTGAACGAGGAGCAAAGATAGAGCAGTATTTT
CDR3 protein: CASSERGAKIEQYF

V gene: TRBV4-3
J gene: TRBJ1-2
D gene: .
clone size: .
CDR3 DNA: TGCGCCAGCAGCCGACAGGAGACTAACTATGGCTACACCTTC
CDR3 protein: CASSRQETNYGYTF

V gene: TRBV24-1
J gene: TRBJ2-3
D gene: .
clone size: once
CDR3 DNA: TGTGCCACCAGCGGCTTGACGGGGGGCTTCACAGATACGCAGTATTTT
CDR3 protein: CATSGLTGGFTDTQYF

V gene: TRBV27
J gene: TRBJ2-7
D gene: .
clone size: .
CDR3 DNA: TGTGCCAGCAGTTTAGAGGCGGCCTACGAGCAGTACTTC
CDR3 protein: CASSLEAAYEQYF

V gene: TRBV30
J gene: TRBJ1-2
D gene: .
clone size: .
CDR3 DNA: TGTGCCTGGAGTCCCTCGGGGAGAGATGGCTACACCTTC
CDR3 protein: CAWSPSGRDGYTF

V gene: TRBV5-8
J gene: TRBJ1-1
D gene: .
clone size: few
CDR3 DNA: TGTGCCAGCGGGATTCCCGGGACACCCTTTGGGGCTTTCTTT
CDR3 protein: CASGIPGTPFGAFF

V gene: TRBV5-1
J gene: TRBJ2-1
D gene: TRBD2
clone size: .
CDR3 DNA: TGCGCCAGCAGCTCCGGGACTAGGCCCTACAATGAGCAGTTCTTC
CDR3 protein: CASSSGTRPYNEQFF

V gene: TRBV15
J gene: TRBJ2-7
D gene: .
clone size: .
CDR3 DNA: TGTGCCACCAGCAGGGAAAGGACCGGGGCGGGGGAGCAGTACTTC
CDR3 protein: CATSRERTGAGEQYF

V gene: TRBV6-5
J gene: TRBJ2-1
D gene: TRBD1
clone size: .
CDR3 DNA: TGTGCCAGCAGCCGGGACAGCTCCTACAATGAGCAGTTCTTC
CDR3 protein: CASSRDSSYNEQFF

V gene: TRBV5-4
J gene: TRBJ2-5
D gene: TRBD1
clone size: once
CDR3 DNA: TGTGCCAGCAGCCGAGGGGACAGGGGAGAAGAGACCCAGTACTTC
CDR3 protein: CASSRGDRGEETQYF

V gene: TRBV19
J gene: TRBJ1-1
D gene: TRBD1
clone size: .
CDR3 DNA: TGTGCCACCACACAGGGGGTGAACACTGAAGCTTTCTTT
CDR3 protein: CATTQGVNTEAFF

V gene: TRBV5-1
J gene: TRBJ2-1
D gene: .
clone size: .
CDR3 DNA: TGCGCCAGCAGCCAGGACTCCGGCCCCTACAATGAGCAGTTCTTC
CDR3 protein: CASSQDSGPYNEQFF

V gene: TRBV6-2/TRBV6-3
J gene: TRBJ2-2
D gene: .
clone size: .
CDR3 DNA: TGTGCCAGCATGTACTCTGCGCGGTTCGGGGAGCTGTTTTTT
CDR3 protein: CASMYSARFGELFF

V gene: TRBV7-2
J gene: TRBJ2-1
D gene: .
clone size: once
CDR3 DNA: TGTGCCAGCAGGCAGGGTGGGGAAAATGAGCAGTTCTTC
CDR3 protein: CASRQGGENEQFF

V gene: TRBV9
J gene: TRBJ2-2
D gene: TRBD1
clone size: .
CDR3 DNA: TGTGCCAGCAGCGCACTACAGGGGACCGGGGAGCTGTTTTTT
CDR3 protein: CASSALQGTGELFF

V gene: TRBV30
J gene: TRBJ1-3
D gene: .
clone size: .
CDR3 DNA: TGTGCCTGGAGTGTACACAGGGCAATTGGAAACACCATATATTTT
CDR3 protein: CAWSVHRAIGNTIYF

V gene: TRBV4-3
J gene: TRBJ2-6
D gene: .
clone size: .
CDR3 DNA: TGCGCCAGCAGCGATGGAGGGACTGGGGCCAACGTCCTGACTTTC
CDR3 protein: CASSDGGTGANVLTF

V gene: TRBV4-2
J gene: TRBJ1-2
D gene: .
clone size: .
CDR3 DNA: TGTGCCAGCAGCCAAGAGCCGACAGTAACTAACTATGGCTACACCTTC
CDR3 protein: CASSQEPTVTNYGYTF

V gene: TRBV18
J gene: TRBJ2-3
D gene: TRBD2
clone size: .
CDR3 DNA: TGTGCCAGCTCACCTCCCAGCGGGGGGCTCACAGATACGCAGTATTTT
CDR3 protein: CASSPPSGGLTDTQYF

V gene: TRBV18
J gene: TRBJ2-1
D gene: .
clone size: .
CDR3 DNA: TGTGCCAGCTCCCCGCCGGGGGTGGATGAGCAGTTCTTC
CDR3 protein: CASSPPGVDEQFF

V gene: TRBV14
J gene: TRBJ1-2
D gene: .
clone size: .
CDR3 DNA: TGTGCCAGCAGCCAAGGTACAGGATTCGACGGCTACACCTTC
CDR3 protein: CASSQGTGFDGYTF

V gene: TRBV29-1
J gene: TRBJ1-3
D gene: TRBD1
clone size: .
CDR3 DNA: TGCAGCGTTGTAACAGGGGGCGGCACCATATATTTT
CDR3 protein: CSVVTGGGTIYF

V gene: TRBV19
J gene: TRBJ1-2
D gene: TRBD1
clone size: .
CDR3 DNA: TGTGCCAGTAGCGACAGGGGGCTCTATGGCTACACCTTC
CDR3 protein: CASSDRGLYGYTF